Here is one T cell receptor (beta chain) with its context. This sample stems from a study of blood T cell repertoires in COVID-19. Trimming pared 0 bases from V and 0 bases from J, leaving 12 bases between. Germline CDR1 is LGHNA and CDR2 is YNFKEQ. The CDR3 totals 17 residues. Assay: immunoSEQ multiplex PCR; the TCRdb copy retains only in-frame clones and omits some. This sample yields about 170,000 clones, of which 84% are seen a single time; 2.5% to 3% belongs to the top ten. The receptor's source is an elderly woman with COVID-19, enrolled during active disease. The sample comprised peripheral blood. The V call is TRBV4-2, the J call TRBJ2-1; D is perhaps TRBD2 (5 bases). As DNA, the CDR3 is TGTGCCAGCAGCCAAGATAAAGCGGCGACCTCCTACAATGAGCAGTTCTTC. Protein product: CASSQDKAATSYNEQFF.